This T cell receptor beta chain was retrieved from a study of blood T cell repertoires in COVID-19. V was trimmed by 0 bases and J by 4 bases, leaving 6 bases between them. The CDR3 runs to 13 residues. From germline, CDR1 is SGHNT and CDR2 YENEEA. This table comes from immunoSEQ multiplex PCR, and its TCRdb copy is limited to in-frame clones, with some not included. Of approximately 180,000 clones in the sample, 80% to 95% were seen once. The origin of this receptor is a man in his fifties with acute or convalescent COVID-19. The rearrangement uses TRBV11-3 and TRBJ1-1; D is uncertain. The sequenced sample was peripheral blood. CDR3 loop: CASSLEGSTEAFF. The CDR3 nucleotides are TGTGCCAGCAGCTTAGAGGGCAGCACTGAAGCTTTCTTT. The entire variable domain, with the rest obtained from reference TRBV11-3 and TRBJ1-1, is as follows: EAGVVQSPRYKIIEKKQPVAFWCNPISGHNTLYWYLQNLGQGPELLIRYENEEAVDDSQLPKDRFSAERLKGVDSTLKIQPAELGDSAVYLCASSLEGSTEAFFGQGTRLTVV.